The sequence of this T cell receptor beta chain was determined in a study of cytomegalovirus exposure and HLA in healthy donors. The study's findings and limits: Several of the most significant clusters appeared, in a later analysis, to be linked to common viral pathogens.

The study ran its PCR with 60 Vbeta and 13 Jbeta primers. The data were produced by immunoSEQ multiplex PCR, yet TCRdb's version contains in-frame clones alone and is incomplete. The repertoire holds fewer than 250,000 clones, with roughly four fifths as singletons. About this clone itself: Antigen specificity is unknown.

Germline V CDR1 and CDR2: SEHNR, FQNEAQ (reference sequence). With 4 bases removed from V and 8 bases from J, the gap between germline ends came to 14 bases. This CDR3 has 14 amino acids. The sample was PBMCs. The receptor's source is a young woman in good health and CMV-seropositive. The chain employs TRBV7-9 and TRBJ1-4; a weak D match, TRBD1 (5 bases). In DNA form, the CDR3 reads TGTGCCAGCAGCTCGGCTCAGGGCTCCGAAAAACTGTTTTTT. It specifies CASSSAQGSEKLFF.